What follows describes a single TCR beta chain. Its target is not known. The data stem from a study of B cell selection in AIRE deficiency. Broader study findings: Only TCRbeta was sequenced; roughly 38% of shared healthy Treg sequences appeared in Tconv.

With 2 bases removed from V and 7 bases from J, the gap between germline ends came to 5 bases. Germline V gene data show CDR1 as DFQATT and CDR2 as SNEGSKA (reference sequence). The CDR3 has 10 amino acids. Sorted regulatory T cells were CD4-positive, CD25-high and CD127-low or negative. Using immunoSEQ multiplex PCR, the repertoire was profiled, and TCRdb retains in-frame clones only, with some absent. The data contain fewer than 15,000 clones, roughly 91% of them seen just once; the ten biggest clones take up around 1.1%. This chain uses TRBV20-1 with TRBJ2-5; D gene uncertain. The sequencing sample was made of Tregs sorted from PBMCs. The origin of this receptor is a human donor with AIRE deficiency. CDR3 loop: CSARWGTQYF. The CDR3 region has the DNA TGCAGTGCTAGATGGGGGACCCAGTACTTC.